This T cell receptor (beta chain) comes out of a study of metastatic and nonmetastatic thyroid tumors. Across the study: Peripheral blood and tumor or nodule samples from malignant and benign thyroid patients were compared. Study-wide findings and caveats: Significantly greater TCR beta diversity was reportedly found in malignant thyroid tumors than in benign nodules (in blood and tumor).

Among the patients, none had received any treatment before thyroid surgery. V gave up 4 bases and J gave up 10 bases; unmatched junction bases: 13. Looked up from germline, CDR1 is SGHRS and CDR2 is YFSETQ. The CDR3 is 16 amino acids. In the original processing: The study took CDR3 differences across clinicopathological groups and made a distant-metastasis classifier for papillary thyroid cancer from them. TCRdb re-called the PCR reads with MiXCR. These V and J calls are TCRdb output, not the study's own analysis. The sample shows around 19,000 clones, about 16% of them seen only once. This clone was recorded at least ten times. Its cognate antigen is unknown.

The sample consisted of tumor tissue. The sequence came from a female donor with papillary thyroid cancer or a benign thyroid nodule (not recorded which). Some clones in this sample may be carry-over from other donors' samples. The V call is TRBV5-1, the J call TRBJ2-1; 11 bases line up with TRBD2. The CDR3 bases are TGCGCCAGCAGCACCTTAGCGGGAGGGTCGAGGGGGGAGCAGTTCTTC. It encodes CASSTLAGGSRGEQFF.